The present TCR beta chain was sequenced within a study of blood T cell repertoires in COVID-19. Background on the study: Donors in the United States, Italy and Spain gave samples during acute or convalescent COVID-19. The analysed material was cDNA or gDNA that came from T cells, B-cell-depleted T cells, or PBMCs.

Source study methods: Amplification of reference gene primers was used by the study to estimate nucleated cell counts. The repertoire was sequenced with immunoSEQ multiplex PCR; TCRdb's copy has only in-frame clones and lacks some. The V and J calls and clone size come from that table; D and trimming were worked out from the DNA. The sample carries roughly 40,000 clones, 81% recorded once. V lost 4 bases and J 2 bases, leaving 18 bases between the germline ends. The CDR3 is made up of 17 amino acids. Material for sequencing was peripheral blood. This sequence originates from a man of 80 years or more with active or convalescent COVID-19. The genes are TRBV23-1 and TRBJ1-3; possibly TRBD1 for D (6 bases). TRBV23-1 is an open reading frame whose function is uncertain. The CDR3 region is CASSPLGGGTPGNTIYF. The CDR3 DNA reads as TGCGCCAGCAGTCCGCTCGGGGGGGGCACGCCTGGAAACACCATATATTTT.